The 28 T cell receptor beta chains in this list originate from one sample, sequenced in a study of T cells in Graves' hyperthyroidism and ophthalmopathy. TCR beta CDR3 regions were amplified from RNA. A first-round RT-PCR of the TCR CDR3 used the HTBI primer set. TCRdb independently ran MiXCR on the multiplex PCR reads; one entry per CDR3 protein. This sample has about 370,000 distinct CDR3 sequences, with about 15% found just once. Sequencing was performed on blood. Every receptor here comes from a woman in her sixties with Graves' ophthalmopathy.

V is TRBV4-1 and J is TRBJ1-1; possibly TRBD1 for D (6 bases). The V gene lost 0 bases and the J gene lost 1 base, with 15 bases spanning the gap. The CDR3 loop spans 17 amino acids. Per germline, CDR1 MGHRA and CDR2 YSYEKL. DNA for the CDR3: TGCGCCAGCAGCCAAGAGAAGGTTCCGGGACAGAACACTGAAGCTTTCTTT. Translation: CASSQEKVPGQNTEAFF.

This clonotype occurred a few times. The genes are TRBV29-1 and TRBJ2-5, with TRBD2 identical over 10 bases. The CDR3 contains 13 residues. Trimming at V came to 8 bases and at J to 5 bases, leaving 8 bases not matched to a gene. Germline CDR1 SQVTM, CDR2 ANQGSEA. The CDR3 loop reads CSYSGGRWETQYF. The CDR3, as DNA: TGCAGCTATAGCGGGGGGCGGTGGGAGACCCAGTACTTC. The full variable domain, in which reference TRBV29-1 and TRBJ2-5 provide the parts outside the CDR3, is SAVISQKPSRDICQRGTSLTIQCQVDSQVTMMFWYRQQPGQSLTLIATANQGSEATYESGFVIDKFPISRPNLTFSTLTVSNMSPEDSSIYLCSYSGGRWETQYFGPGTRLLVL.

A few counts support this clonotype. This chain connects TRBV4-2 to TRBJ2-7, with D possibly being TRBD2 (5 bases). The CDR3 has 15 residues. Trimming took 5 bases from V and 1 from J, leaving 15 bases between them. Germline-derived CDR1 and CDR2 are LGHNA and YNFKEQ. Written as DNA, the CDR3 is TGTGCCAGCAGCTCCAAGTATCCGGGGTCCTACGAGCAGTACTTC. Its protein product is CASSSKYPGSYEQYF.

Turning to this clonotype: One junction end disagrees with the germline gene, perhaps due to a read error. The rearrangement joins TRBV7-9 to TRBJ2-7; possibly TRBD1 for D (5 bases). There are 13 residues in the CDR3. The germline CDR1 and CDR2 sequences are SEHNR and FQNEAQ (reference sequence). For the CDR3, the DNA is TGTGCCAGCAGCGAAGACAGTTCCTACGAGCAGCACTTC. It yields the protein CASSEDSSYEQHF.

This clonotype was counted at least ten times. The V and J genes are TRBV4-1 and TRBJ2-7, with TRBD1 matching 9 bases. V was clipped by 5 bases and J by 2 bases; unmatched bases: 13. The V gene's germline CDR1 is MGHRA and CDR2 YSYEKL. This CDR3 comprises 17 residues. The CDR3 reads CASSRRSGQGSTYEQYF. In nucleotides, the CDR3 is TGCGCCAGCAGCAGGCGGAGCGGACAGGGGTCTACCTACGAGCAGTACTTC.

This chain links TRBV12-3 or TRBV12-4 with TRBJ2-7; TRBD1 might be the D (5 bases). The CDR3 sequence is 16 residues long. The germline V and J ends were trimmed by 6 bases and 0 bases, with 18 bases remaining between them. The CDR3 spells CASSLGPSQSSYEQYF. The CDR3 bases are TGTGCCAGCAGCTTGGGGCCGTCTCAAAGCTCCTACGAGCAGTACTTC.

The rearrangement uses TRBV12-3 or TRBV12-4 and TRBJ1-1, with 12 nucleotides matching TRBD1. Unmatched junction bases numbered 11, after V lost 5 bases and J lost 4 bases. This CDR3 has 17 amino acids. DNA for the CDR3: TGTGCCAGCAGTCCGGGACAGGGGGCGGGTCGATCCACTGAAGCTTTCTTT. This encodes CASSPGQGAGRSTEAFF.

This clonotype has at least ten counts. The chain couples TRBV5-1 to TRBJ2-2; weak D call: TRBD2 (5 bases). This CDR3 is built from 16 residues. From germline, CDR1 is SGHRS and CDR2 YFSETQ. V lost 2 bases and J 1 base, leaving 12 bases between the germline ends. The CDR3 sequence: CASSLRGSGNTGELFF. The CDR3 bases are TGCGCCAGCAGCTTAAGAGGGAGTGGGAACACCGGGGAGCTGTTTTTT.

This clonotype was found many times. The chain combines TRBV20-1 with TRBJ2-2, with 11 bases that match TRBD2. CDR1 DFQATT and CDR2 SNEGSKA come from the germline V gene (reference sequence). The CDR3 runs 15 residues. The trim removed 5 bases at V and 3 bases at J, leaving 5 bases unmatched. The CDR3 DNA reads TGCAGTGCTGGGGGACTAGCGGCATACACCGGGGAGCTGTTTTTT. Its protein product is CSAGGLAAYTGELFF.

In the case of this clonotype: Being one base from a much bigger clone, this may be a read error. This rearrangement joins TRBV5-1 to TRBJ2-1, with D possibly called TRBD1 or TRBD2 (5 bases each). This CDR3 contains 14 residues. From germline, CDR1 is SGHRS and CDR2 YFSETQ. Written as DNA, the CDR3 is TGCGCCAGCAGCCCCCGGGGCCTGGACAATAAGCAGTTCTTC. It translates to CASSPRGLDNKQFF.

The sample holds many counts of this clonotype. The rearrangement links TRBV27 to TRBJ2-5; D call uncertain. The germline CDR1 and CDR2 sequences are MNHEY and SMNVEV (reference sequence). V was clipped by 4 bases and J by 3 bases, with 18 bases between them. This CDR3 has 16 amino acids. CDR3 in DNA: TGTGCCAGCAGTTCTAAGGCCAATCTAGTTAAAGAGACCCAGTACTTC. Translated: CASSSKANLVKETQYF.

This clonotype was recorded many times. The V call is TRBV7-8, the J call TRBJ2-7; D is unclear. The CDR3 covers 13 residues. V lost 5 bases to trimming and J lost 3 bases, with 11 bases between them. Germline values: CDR1 SGHVS, CDR2 FQNEAQ. The CDR3 protein is CASSQTRLYEQYF. The DNA of the CDR3 is TGTGCCAGCAGCCAAACCCGCCTCTACGAGCAGTACTTC.

This clonotype was seen ten or more times. This sequence joins TRBV27 and TRBJ2-1; 11 bases match TRBD1. Germline V gene lookup returns CDR1 MNHEY and CDR2 SMNVEV (reference sequence). The length of the CDR3 is 14 residues. After removal of 5 bases from V and 8 bases from J, the junction contained 5 bases not matched to a gene. The CDR3 coding sequence is TGTGCCAGCAGTCCCACGGACAGGGGGCATGAGCAGTTCTTC. Amino acid sequence: CASSPTDRGHEQFF.

There are a few counts of this clonotype. At one boundary the junction diverges from the germline segment, which might be a read error. The rearrangement uses TRBV7-7 and TRBJ2-5; a weak D match, TRBD1 (6 bases). The CDR3 sequence is 15 residues long. In germline, CDR1 is SSHAT, CDR2 FNYEAQ (reference sequence). This CDR3 is CASSLGTTGQETQYF. For the CDR3, the DNA is TGTGCTAGCAGCTTAGGGACGACAGGCCAAGAGACCCAGTACTTC.

This clonotype was seen ten or more times. The CDR3 loop reads CASSLDSLQADTQYF. The CDR3 DNA is TGTGCCAGCAGCTTGGACAGCCTGCAGGCAGATACGCAGTATTTT. This chain joins TRBV5-8 and TRBJ2-3, with unresolved D. The V end lost 0 bases, the J end lost 4 bases, and 12 bases lay between the germline ends. There are 15 residues in the CDR3. Germline-derived CDR1 and CDR2 are SGHTS and YDEGEE.

This clonotype came up a few times. The junction does not match germline at one end; this may be a read error. The chain links TRBV6-1 to TRBJ1-1; no clear D gene. There are 14 residues in the CDR3. Germline V lookup: CDR1 MNHNS, CDR2 SASEGT. DNA for the CDR3: TGTGCCAGCAGTTCCAGGAGGATGAACACTGAAGCTCTCTTT. This sequence encodes CASSSRRMNTEALF.

The chain combines TRBV20-1 with TRBJ1-1; D unclear. CDR3 length: 14 residues. Germline loops: CDR1 DFQATT, CDR2 SNEGSKA (reference sequence). Trimming left V 3 bases short and J 1 base short, with 12 bases between. This chain's CDR3 is CSASLGGPNTEAFF. CDR3 nucleotides: TGCAGTGCTAGTCTTGGCGGACCGAACACTGAAGCTTTCTTT.

This clonotype was seen repeatedly, ten times or more. The rearrangement links TRBV20-1 to TRBJ2-3; a possible D gene is TRBD2 (5 bases). With 7 bases removed from V and 5 bases from J, the gap between germline ends came to 7 bases. This CDR3 is built from 10 residues. Germline assignment: CDR1 DFQATT and CDR2 SNEGSKA (reference sequence). CDR3 sequence (DNA): TGCAGTGGTGAGGGAGATACGCAGTATTTT. It translates to CSGEGDTQYF.

The chain joins TRBV10-3 to TRBJ2-7, with D maybe TRBD1 (6 bases). V shed 6 bases and J shed 4 bases, with 16 bases lying between them. From germline, CDR1 is ENHRY and CDR2 SYGVKD. CDR3 size: 14 residues. CDR3 DNA sequence: TGTGCCATCAGCTCAACAGGGTATTCTTACGAGCAGTACTTC. Amino acids: CAISSTGYSYEQYF.

The gene calls are TRBV7-6 and TRBJ2-1, with 11 bases that match TRBD1. The CDR3 runs to 15 residues. V trimming: 4 bases; J trimming: 5 bases; junction bases outside the gene matches: 4. Germline CDR1 reads SGHVS; CDR2 reads FNYEAQ. The CDR3 DNA follows: TGTGCCAGCAGCTCCAGGACAGGGGGCAACAATGAGCAGTTCTTC. It is translated as CASSSRTGGNNEQFF.

This clonotype was recorded many times. V gene TRBV20-1 combines with J gene TRBJ2-5; D gene unclear. This CDR3 is 12 amino acids long. CDR1 and CDR2 from the germline V gene are DFQATT and SNEGSKA (reference sequence). Trimming cost V 6 bases and J 2 bases, with 10 bases left between them. CDR3 loop: CSASSVQETQYF. CDR3 coding DNA: TGCAGTGCCTCATCGGTACAAGAGACCCAGTACTTC.

This clonotype was detected ten times or more. This rearrangement joins TRBV28 to TRBJ2-2; TRBD1 agrees at 9 bases. Germline lookup yields CDR1 MDHEN and CDR2 SYDVKM. The CDR3 totals 16 residues. The V and J ends lost 2 bases and 2 bases, in that order; junction bases with no gene match: 3. CDR3 in amino acids: CASSLMGQGNTGELFF. The CDR3 DNA is TGTGCCAGCAGTTTAATGGGACAGGGTAACACCGGGGAGCTGTTTTTT.

The chain joins TRBV12-3 or TRBV12-4 to TRBJ2-1, with 7 positions matching TRBD2. This CDR3 is 14 amino acids long. V dropped 4 bases and J dropped 7; count of bases not matched to a gene: 7. The CDR3 DNA is TGTGCCAGCAGTTCCGTGACGGGAGGAAATGAGCAGTTCTTC. Translating it yields CASSSVTGGNEQFF.

The chain combines TRBV29-1 with TRBJ2-7, with 8 bases fitting TRBD2. Germline assignment: CDR1 SQVTM and CDR2 ANQGSEA. The CDR3 totals 13 residues. V lost 6 bases, J lost 2 bases, and 6 bases stayed unmatched. In DNA, the CDR3 is TGCAGCGTCGCAGGGACTAGTCCCTACGAGCAGTACTTC. It encodes CSVAGTSPYEQYF.

There are many counts of this clonotype. CDR3 loop: CASSLSTDQPQHF. In nucleotides, the CDR3 is TGCGCCAGCAGCTTGTCGACGGATCAGCCCCAGCATTTT. The V call is TRBV5-1, the J call TRBJ1-5; D not certain. V lost 1 base and J 5 bases, leaving 7 bases between the germline ends. The CDR3 extends over 13 amino acids. Germline CDR1 is SGHRS and CDR2 is YFSETQ.

The sample holds a few counts of this clonotype. The chain couples TRBV29-1 to TRBJ2-3; TRBD1 aligns across 8 bases. The CDR3 loop spans 16 amino acids. After removal of 1 base from V and 3 bases from J, the junction contained 9 bases not matched to a gene. Germline assignment: CDR1 SQVTM and CDR2 ANQGSEA. CDR3 amino acids: CSVEGQGAIRTDTQYF. The CDR3 DNA follows: TGCAGCGTTGAAGGGCAGGGGGCCATAAGGACAGATACGCAGTATTTT.

This clonotype was seen only a few times. The genes are TRBV12-3 or TRBV12-4 and TRBJ2-7, with 11 bases matching TRBD2. V shed 6 bases, J shed 5 bases, and the junction held 6 bases outside the gene matches. The length of the CDR3 is 14 residues. CDR3 protein: CASRLAGAEDEQYF. DNA for the CDR3: TGTGCCAGCAGACTAGCGGGAGCCGAGGACGAGCAGTACTTC.

This clonotype appeared many times. The rearrangement uses TRBV12-3 or TRBV12-4 and TRBJ2-1; unclear D gene. V dropped 3 bases and J dropped 5 bases, with 14 bases sitting between them. This CDR3 has 15 residues. CDR3 region: CASSFWARSDNEQFF. DNA for the CDR3: TGTGCCAGCAGTTTCTGGGCCCGGTCGGACAATGAGCAGTTCTTC.